This paragraph covers one T cell receptor beta chain sequence. Its target is not known. PCR employed 60 Vbeta and 13 Jbeta primers. Method: immunoSEQ multiplex PCR; TCRdb's copy keeps in-frame clones and lacks some. This sample's table has around 200,000 clones. The sample is drawn from a study of cytomegalovirus exposure and HLA in healthy donors. The germline V gene encodes CDR1 SGHRS and CDR2 YFSETQ. Trimming cost V 2 bases and J 1 base, with 13 bases left between them. The CDR3 length is 16 residues. The study's findings and limits: According to the study, roughly 160 TCR beta chains were cytomegalovirus-associated. Follow-up analysis later connected one missense variant in DCLRE1C with trimming of TCR beta V- and J-genes.

Sequencing input: PBMCs. V is TRBV5-1 and J is TRBJ2-1; D might be TRBD1 (6 bases). This sequence originates from a woman aged 25 to 39 in good health and CMV-seropositive. The CDR3 DNA sequence: TGCGCCAGCAGCTTACAGGGAAGTGGGTCCTACAATGAGCAGTTCTTC. Its translation: CASSLQGSGSYNEQFF. The entire variable domain, with the rest obtained from reference TRBV5-1 and TRBJ2-1, is as follows: KAGVTQTPRYLIKTRGQQVTLSCSPISGHRSVSWYQQTPGQGLQFLFEYFSETQRNKGNFPGRFSGRQFSNSRSEMNVSTLELGDSALYLCASSLQGSGSYNEQFFGPGTRLTVL.